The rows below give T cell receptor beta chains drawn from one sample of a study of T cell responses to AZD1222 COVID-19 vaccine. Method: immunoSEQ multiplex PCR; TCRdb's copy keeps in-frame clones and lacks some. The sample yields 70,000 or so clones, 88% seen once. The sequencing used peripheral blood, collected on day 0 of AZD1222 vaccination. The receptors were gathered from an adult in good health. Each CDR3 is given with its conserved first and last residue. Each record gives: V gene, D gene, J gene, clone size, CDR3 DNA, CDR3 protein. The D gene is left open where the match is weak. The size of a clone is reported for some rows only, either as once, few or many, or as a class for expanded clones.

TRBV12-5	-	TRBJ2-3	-	TGTGCTAGTGGCCCGACGTTAGATACGCAGTATTTT	CASGPTLDTQYF
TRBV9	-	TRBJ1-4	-	TGTGCCAGCAGCGTAGAAGTGTGGAGCGCACCTTCCAAAAATGAAAAACTGTTTTTT	CASSVEVWSAPSKNEKLFF
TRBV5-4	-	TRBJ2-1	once	TGTGCCAGCAGCTTGAGGTCGGGGGCCAACTACAATGAGCAGTTCTTC	CASSLRSGANYNEQFF
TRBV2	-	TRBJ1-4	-	TGTGCCAGCAGTGAACTTGGGTTGAGCCCAGAAAAACTGTTTTTT	CASSELGLSPEKLFF
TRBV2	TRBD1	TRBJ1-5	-	TGTGCCAGCAGTGTCGGGACAGGTAATCAGCCCCAGCATTTT	CASSVGTGNQPQHF
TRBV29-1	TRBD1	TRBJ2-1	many	TGCAGCGTCGACGGACAGGCGAGGATAAACAATGAGCAGTTCTTC	CSVDGQARINNEQFF
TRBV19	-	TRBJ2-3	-	TGTGCCAGTACCTCGGGGCCCCTGGGCACAGATACGCAGTATTTT	CASTSGPLGTDTQYF
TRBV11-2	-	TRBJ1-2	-	TGTGCCAGCAGCTCTAACCGGGACAAAGCTAACTATGGCTACACCTTC	CASSSNRDKANYGYTF
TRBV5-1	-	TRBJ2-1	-	TGCGCCAGCAGATTCTCGACAGCCACCTACAATGAGCAGTTCTTC	CASRFSTATYNEQFF
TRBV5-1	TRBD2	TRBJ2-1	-	TGCGCCAGCAGCCGGACTAGCTTCAATGAGCAGTTCTTC	CASSRTSFNEQFF
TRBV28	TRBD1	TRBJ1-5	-	TGTGCCAGCAGTTCGGGACAGGGGAAGTCGGGCAATCAGCCCCAGCATTTT	CASSSGQGKSGNQPQHF
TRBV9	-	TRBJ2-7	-	TGTGCCAGCAGCGTAGGGCAGGGGGAGCAGTACTTC	CASSVGQGEQYF
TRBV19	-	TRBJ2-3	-	TGTGCCAGTAGTAACCGGGCCCGGGGAAGCACAGATACGCAGTATTTT	CASSNRARGSTDTQYF
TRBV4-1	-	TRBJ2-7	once	TGCGCCAGCAGCCAAGCCCATCAGGGGGGCGGGAGTTTCTACGAGCAGTACTTC	CASSQAHQGGGSFYEQYF
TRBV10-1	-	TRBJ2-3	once	TGCGCCAGTAAGGCTTGGACAGATACGCAGTATTTT	CASKAWTDTQYF
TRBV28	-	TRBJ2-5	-	TGTGCCAGCCTACCCCTGGGGGGGGGCGTTCAAGAGACCCAGTACTTC	CASLPLGGGVQETQYF
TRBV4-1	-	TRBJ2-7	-	TGCGCCAGCAGCCCCCGGGCCCCCGGCTCCTACGAGCAGTACTTC	CASSPRAPGSYEQYF
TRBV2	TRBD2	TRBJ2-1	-	TGTGCCAGCAGTGACTTGGCGGGGGGCTCCTACAATGAGCAGTTCTTC	CASSDLAGGSYNEQFF
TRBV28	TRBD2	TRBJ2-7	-	TGTGCCAGCATCCCGTCGGGGGGTCGGTCCGAGCAGTACTTC	CASIPSGGRSEQYF
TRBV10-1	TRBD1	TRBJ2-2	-	TGCGCCAGCAGTGAGTCACGGGACAGGAACACCGGGGAGCTGTTTTTT	CASSESRDRNTGELFF
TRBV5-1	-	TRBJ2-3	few	TGCGCCAGCAGCTTCCAGGACGACACCACAGATACGCAGTATTTT	CASSFQDDTTDTQYF
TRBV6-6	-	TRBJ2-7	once	TGTGCCAGCAGCCCCGTTGTGGGGCACGAGCAGTACTTC	CASSPVVGHEQYF
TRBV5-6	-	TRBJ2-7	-	TGTGCCAGCAGCTTGGGAGCGGGCCCCTACGAGCAGTACTTC	CASSLGAGPYEQYF
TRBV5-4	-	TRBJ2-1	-	TGTGCCAGCAGCTTGGTCGCAGGGTCGCAGTTCTTC	CASSLVAGSQFF
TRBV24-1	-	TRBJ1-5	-	TGTGCCACCAGTCTCGGCAGAAGCGCCCTTTATAGCAATCAGCCCCAGCATTTT	CATSLGRSALYSNQPQHF
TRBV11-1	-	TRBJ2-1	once	TGTGCCAGCAGCTCCGGAGAAGGAGAGTTCTTC	CASSSGEGEFF
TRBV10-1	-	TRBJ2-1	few	TGCGCCAGCAGTGGGGTAAGCGCTGGTTCCTACAATGAGCAGTTCTTC	CASSGVSAGSYNEQFF
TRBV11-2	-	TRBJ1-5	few	TGTGCCAGCAGCTCAGGTGGTCAGCCCCAGCATTTT	CASSSGGQPQHF
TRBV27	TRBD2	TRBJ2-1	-	TGTGCCAGCATCCCCGGACTAGGAAATGAGCAGTTCTTC	CASIPGLGNEQFF
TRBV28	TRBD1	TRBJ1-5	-	TGTGCCAGCAGTCTAGGGACAGGGAAGCAGCCCCAGCATTTT	CASSLGTGKQPQHF
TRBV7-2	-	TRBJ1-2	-	TGTGCCAGCAGCTTAAGGGCAGTGCGGGGTGGCTACACCTTC	CASSLRAVRGGYTF
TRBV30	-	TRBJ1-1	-	TGTGCCTGGAGAACACAGGTAAACACTGAAGCTTTCTTT	CAWRTQVNTEAFF
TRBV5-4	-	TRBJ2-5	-	TGTGCCAGCAGCTTGGACCCGGGGGCCGGGGAGACCCAGTACTTC	CASSLDPGAGETQYF
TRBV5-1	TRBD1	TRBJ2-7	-	TGCGCCAGCAGCCACGGACAGGTCTACGAGCAGTACTTC	CASSHGQVYEQYF
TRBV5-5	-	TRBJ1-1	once	TGTGCCAGCAGCTTGTCCGACCTGAGGAACACTGAAGCTTTCTTT	CASSLSDLRNTEAFF
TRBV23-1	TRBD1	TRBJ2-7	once	TGCGCCAGCAGTCAATCCAACAAATCGACAGGGGGTACCTACGAGCAGTACTTC	CASSQSNKSTGGTYEQYF
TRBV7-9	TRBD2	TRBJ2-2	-	TGTGCCAGCAGGCGCGGGACTATGAACACCGGGGAGCTGTTTTTT	CASRRGTMNTGELFF
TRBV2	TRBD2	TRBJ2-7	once	TGTGCCAGCAGTGAAAAACTAGCGGTCTACGAGCAGTACTTC	CASSEKLAVYEQYF
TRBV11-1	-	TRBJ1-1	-	TGTGCCAGCAGTTCTGTAGGTAATACTGAAGCTTTCTTT	CASSSVGNTEAFF
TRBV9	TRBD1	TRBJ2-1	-	TGTGCCAGCAGCCAGGGGACAGCATCCTACAATGAGCAGTTCTTC	CASSQGTASYNEQFF